This is a list of T cell receptor beta chains from one sample in a study of cytomegalovirus exposure and HLA in healthy donors. The repertoire was sequenced with immunoSEQ multiplex PCR; TCRdb's copy has only in-frame clones and lacks some. The sample carries some 110,000 clones, roughly 80% recorded once. Material: PBMCs. The source is a man in his forties or fifties in good health and CMV-seropositive. Each CDR3 is given with its conserved first and last residue. D genes are given only for firm matches. Some rows mark clone size as missing; the rest say once, few, many or name a class of expanded clone.

V gene: TRBV5-4; clone size: -; D gene: TRBD2; J gene: TRBJ2-1; CDR3 DNA: TGTGCCAGCAGCAGACTAGCGGAACCCTACAATGAGCAGTTCTTC; CDR3 protein: CASSRLAEPYNEQFF
V gene: TRBV2; clone size: few; D gene: -; J gene: TRBJ2-1; CDR3 DNA: TGTGCCAGCAGTGATGATAAAAGAAGAACGACATACAATGAGCAGTTCTTC; CDR3 protein: CASSDDKRRTTYNEQFF
V gene: TRBV30; clone size: few; D gene: -; J gene: TRBJ1-2; CDR3 DNA: TGTGCCTGGAGCGCTGGCGGGGGAGGAGGCTACACCTTC; CDR3 protein: CAWSAGGGGGYTF
V gene: TRBV5-1; clone size: -; D gene: TRBD1; J gene: TRBJ2-7; CDR3 DNA: TGCGCCAGCAGCACCCTCCCGGGGACAGGCTCCAACGAGCAGTACTTC; CDR3 protein: CASSTLPGTGSNEQYF
V gene: TRBV19; clone size: -; D gene: TRBD2; J gene: TRBJ2-7; CDR3 DNA: TGTGCCAGTAGTTATAGCGGGACTTCTTCCGAGCAGTACTTC; CDR3 protein: CASSYSGTSSEQYF
V gene: TRBV10-3; clone size: -; D gene: -; J gene: TRBJ2-7; CDR3 DNA: TGTGCCATCAGTGATGGGACAAGTGTACGCTACGAGCAGTACTTC; CDR3 protein: CAISDGTSVRYEQYF
V gene: TRBV10-2; clone size: few; D gene: -; J gene: TRBJ1-1; CDR3 DNA: TGCGCCAGCAGCGTGGTTGGGAGGGTCACTGAAGCTTTCTTT; CDR3 protein: CASSVVGRVTEAFF
V gene: TRBV5-4; clone size: -; D gene: TRBD1; J gene: TRBJ1-3; CDR3 DNA: TGTGCCAGCAGCCCAGGGGGCGCGATACAAGCCGGAAACACCATATATTTT; CDR3 protein: CASSPGGAIQAGNTIYF
V gene: TRBV2; clone size: -; D gene: -; J gene: TRBJ1-4; CDR3 DNA: TGTGCCAGCAGTCGACAGCCGGGTGAAAAACTGTTTTTT; CDR3 protein: CASSRQPGEKLFF
V gene: TRBV19; clone size: few; D gene: -; J gene: TRBJ2-7; CDR3 DNA: TGTGCCAGTAGTATCAGAGGGGGCTACGAGCAGTACTTC; CDR3 protein: CASSIRGGYEQYF
V gene: TRBV5-1; clone size: -; D gene: TRBD1; J gene: TRBJ1-6; CDR3 DNA: TGCGCCAGCAGCTTGGGAGGGGACAGGGGAGTCTATAATTCACCCCTCCACTTT; CDR3 protein: CASSLGGDRGVYNSPLHF
V gene: TRBV6-5; clone size: few; D gene: -; J gene: TRBJ1-1; CDR3 DNA: TGTGCCAGCAGTTACTCGAGGTCCATCGGCACTGAAGCTTTCTTT; CDR3 protein: CASSYSRSIGTEAFF
V gene: TRBV12-5; clone size: -; D gene: -; J gene: TRBJ1-1; CDR3 DNA: TGTGCTAGTGGTCTCGGGACTGAAGCTTTCTTT; CDR3 protein: CASGLGTEAFF
V gene: TRBV10-3; clone size: -; D gene: TRBD2; J gene: TRBJ2-7; CDR3 DNA: TGTGCCATCAGTGGTTTCGGGGGGAACGGCGAGCAGTACTTC; CDR3 protein: CAISGFGGNGEQYF
V gene: TRBV25-1; clone size: -; D gene: TRBD1; J gene: TRBJ2-7; CDR3 DNA: TGTGCCAGCAGCCCGACAGGGATGGTTTACGAGCAGTACTTC; CDR3 protein: CASSPTGMVYEQYF
V gene: TRBV2; clone size: -; D gene: -; J gene: TRBJ2-3; CDR3 DNA: TGTGCCAGCAGTGGTGGCGGGGTGGGCCCAGATACGCAGTATTTT; CDR3 protein: CASSGGGVGPDTQYF
V gene: TRBV7-2; clone size: -; D gene: TRBD2; J gene: TRBJ2-7; CDR3 DNA: TGTGCCAGCAGCTCCGGACCACGACTAGCGGGAGTGGGAGTCCACGAGCAGTACTTC; CDR3 protein: CASSSGPRLAGVGVHEQYF
V gene: TRBV10-3; clone size: few; D gene: -; J gene: TRBJ1-5; CDR3 DNA: TGTGCCATCAGTGACAGGGAAAAACAGCCCCAGCATTTT; CDR3 protein: CAISDREKQPQHF
V gene: TRBV10-2; clone size: -; D gene: TRBD1; J gene: TRBJ2-2; CDR3 DNA: TGCGCCAGCATGGGACAGGGATACACCGGGGAGCTGTTTTTT; CDR3 protein: CASMGQGYTGELFF
V gene: TRBV5-1; clone size: -; D gene: TRBD2; J gene: TRBJ2-5; CDR3 DNA: TGCGCCAGCAGCTTGGTCCCTAGCGGGGGTGGGGAGACCCAGTACTTC; CDR3 protein: CASSLVPSGGGETQYF
V gene: TRBV5-1; clone size: -; D gene: -; J gene: TRBJ2-1; CDR3 DNA: TGCGCCAGCAGCTTGGGGGGACTTCTATACAATGAGCAGTTCTTC; CDR3 protein: CASSLGGLLYNEQFF
V gene: TRBV7-6; clone size: few; D gene: TRBD2; J gene: TRBJ2-5; CDR3 DNA: TGTGCCAGCAGCTCCGGACTAGCGGGTAAAGAGACCCAGTACTTC; CDR3 protein: CASSSGLAGKETQYF
V gene: TRBV28; clone size: -; D gene: TRBD1; J gene: TRBJ1-2; CDR3 DNA: TGTGCCAGCAGAGGCCTAGGAGACAGGGGGCCCGAGGACAACTATGGCTACACCTTC; CDR3 protein: CASRGLGDRGPEDNYGYTF
V gene: TRBV6-1; clone size: -; D gene: TRBD2; J gene: TRBJ2-7; CDR3 DNA: TGTGCCAGCAGTGAGGCGGGGGGAAGGACCTACGAGCAGTACTTC; CDR3 protein: CASSEAGGRTYEQYF
V gene: TRBV9; clone size: -; D gene: -; J gene: TRBJ1-3; CDR3 DNA: TGTGCCAGCAGCGTGGGGACTTCTAGCTCTGGAAACACCATATATTTT; CDR3 protein: CASSVGTSSSGNTIYF
V gene: TRBV28; clone size: few; D gene: -; J gene: TRBJ2-3; CDR3 DNA: TGTGCCAGCAGTTTGAGGGGGGGCCGGTCAGATACGCAGTATTTT; CDR3 protein: CASSLRGGRSDTQYF
V gene: TRBV7-6; clone size: -; D gene: TRBD1; J gene: TRBJ2-7; CDR3 DNA: TGTGCCAGCAGCGATCCCGGGACAGGGAGGGAGGGGCACGAGCAGTACTTC; CDR3 protein: CASSDPGTGREGHEQYF
V gene: TRBV7-9; clone size: -; D gene: -; J gene: TRBJ2-5; CDR3 DNA: TGTGCCAGCAGCCCGGGACATGCACAAGAGACCCAGTACTTC; CDR3 protein: CASSPGHAQETQYF
V gene: TRBV5-1; clone size: once; D gene: TRBD1; J gene: TRBJ1-2; CDR3 DNA: TGCGCCAGCAGCTTGGGGGGCTCCCAGACAGGGAGCGGCTACACCTTC; CDR3 protein: CASSLGGSQTGSGYTF
V gene: TRBV29-1; clone size: -; D gene: TRBD2; J gene: TRBJ2-3; CDR3 DNA: TGCAGCGTTGTATCTAGCGGGGTCCTCAGGGATACGCAGTATTTT; CDR3 protein: CSVVSSGVLRDTQYF
V gene: TRBV6-6; clone size: few; D gene: TRBD1; J gene: TRBJ2-2; CDR3 DNA: TGTGCCAGCCAAAGACAGGGGAACACCGGGGAGCTGTTTTTT; CDR3 protein: CASQRQGNTGELFF
V gene: TRBV30; clone size: -; D gene: -; J gene: TRBJ2-7; CDR3 DNA: TGTGCGTGTGGTGTTCGGTTGGCCTACGAGCAGTACTTC; CDR3 protein: CACGVRLAYEQYF
V gene: TRBV5-1; clone size: -; D gene: TRBD2; J gene: TRBJ2-1; CDR3 DNA: TGCGCCAGCAGCTTGTTAGAGGCGGGGGGGAATGAGCAGTTCTTC; CDR3 protein: CASSLLEAGGNEQFF
V gene: TRBV14; clone size: -; D gene: TRBD1; J gene: TRBJ2-3; CDR3 DNA: TGTGCCAGCAGCCCCTTAGGGGGCCTAAGCACAGATACGCAGTATTTT; CDR3 protein: CASSPLGGLSTDTQYF
V gene: TRBV4-3; clone size: -; D gene: TRBD1; J gene: TRBJ2-5; CDR3 DNA: TGCGCCAGCAGCCAAGGACTCGGACAGGGTCCCGTCGAGACCCAGTACTTC; CDR3 protein: CASSQGLGQGPVETQYF
V gene: TRBV5-1; clone size: few; D gene: -; J gene: TRBJ2-2; CDR3 DNA: TGCGCCAGCTCGACAGGGAACACCGGGGAGCTGTTTTTT; CDR3 protein: CASSTGNTGELFF
V gene: TRBV13; clone size: -; D gene: TRBD1; J gene: TRBJ2-7; CDR3 DNA: TGTGCCAGCAGCTTAGGGCAGGGGGCAAGGGAGCAGTACTTC; CDR3 protein: CASSLGQGAREQYF
V gene: TRBV4-2; clone size: -; D gene: -; J gene: TRBJ2-4; CDR3 DNA: TGTGCCAGCAGCCAAGTTGGGCGGGAAATTCAGTACTTC; CDR3 protein: CASSQVGREIQYF
V gene: TRBV27; clone size: -; D gene: TRBD1; J gene: TRBJ2-7; CDR3 DNA: TGTGCCAGCAGTTTATCGGTCCCCGGGACAGGGATAACCTACGAGCAGTACTTC; CDR3 protein: CASSLSVPGTGITYEQYF
V gene: TRBV18; clone size: -; D gene: -; J gene: TRBJ2-1; CDR3 DNA: TGTGCCAGCTCACACTCAGGGGACCCATCAAATGAGCAGTTCTTC; CDR3 protein: CASSHSGDPSNEQFF
V gene: TRBV18; clone size: -; D gene: -; J gene: TRBJ2-5; CDR3 DNA: TGTGCCAGCTCACCGCCACAGACCCAAGAGACCCAGTACTTC; CDR3 protein: CASSPPQTQETQYF
V gene: TRBV19; clone size: -; D gene: -; J gene: TRBJ2-5; CDR3 DNA: TGTGCCAGTAGTTCTCGAGGCCTCGTGGACTTC; CDR3 protein: CASSSRGLVDF
V gene: TRBV6-4; clone size: few; D gene: -; J gene: TRBJ2-1; CDR3 DNA: TGTGCCAGCAGTGAAAATAGCCTTGGGGGGAATGAGCAGTTCTTC; CDR3 protein: CASSENSLGGNEQFF
V gene: TRBV4-1; clone size: -; D gene: -; J gene: TRBJ1-1; CDR3 DNA: TGCGCCAGCAGCCAAGATCTAAGGGGCACTGAAGCTTTCTTT; CDR3 protein: CASSQDLRGTEAFF
V gene: TRBV7-8; clone size: few; D gene: -; J gene: TRBJ2-7; CDR3 DNA: TGTGCCAGCAGCTTGATTACCGGCGAGCAGTACTTC; CDR3 protein: CASSLITGEQYF
V gene: TRBV19; clone size: -; D gene: -; J gene: TRBJ1-5; CDR3 DNA: TGTGCCAGTAGTCAAAGGGTCCTCCGGGACAATCAGCCCCAGCATTTT; CDR3 protein: CASSQRVLRDNQPQHF
V gene: TRBV5-1; clone size: -; D gene: TRBD1; J gene: TRBJ1-1; CDR3 DNA: TGCGCCAGCAGCGATCAAGGACAGGGGGACACTGAAGCTTTCTTT; CDR3 protein: CASSDQGQGDTEAFF
V gene: TRBV9; clone size: -; D gene: -; J gene: TRBJ2-7; CDR3 DNA: TGTGCCAGCAGCCTCCAGGGGGGCGAGCAGTACTTC; CDR3 protein: CASSLQGGEQYF
V gene: TRBV19; clone size: -; D gene: TRBD2; J gene: TRBJ2-2; CDR3 DNA: TGTGCCAGTAGTACCCCGGGACTAGCGGGGGGACATAACACCGGGGAGCTGTTTTTT; CDR3 protein: CASSTPGLAGGHNTGELFF
V gene: TRBV9; clone size: -; D gene: -; J gene: TRBJ2-7; CDR3 DNA: TGTGCCAGCAGCGTAGCGGGGACTGCCTACGAGCAGTACTTC; CDR3 protein: CASSVAGTAYEQYF
V gene: TRBV19; clone size: few; D gene: -; J gene: TRBJ2-2; CDR3 DNA: TGTGCCAGTAGTATATCTGGGCCGAACACCGGGGAGCTGTTTTTT; CDR3 protein: CASSISGPNTGELFF
V gene: TRBV28; clone size: -; D gene: TRBD1; J gene: TRBJ1-1; CDR3 DNA: TGTGCCACCAACGCAGGGGGGATCGCTGAAGCTTTCTTT; CDR3 protein: CATNAGGIAEAFF
V gene: TRBV5-6; clone size: -; D gene: TRBD1; J gene: TRBJ1-5; CDR3 DNA: TGTGCCAGCAGCTTGGGACAGGGGCAAGGGCAGCCCCAGCATTTT; CDR3 protein: CASSLGQGQGQPQHF
V gene: TRBV4-1; clone size: -; D gene: -; J gene: TRBJ2-7; CDR3 DNA: TGCGCCAGCAGCCCCAGGCGCCTTAGCTCCTACGAGCAGTACTTC; CDR3 protein: CASSPRRLSSYEQYF
V gene: TRBV19; clone size: -; D gene: TRBD2; J gene: TRBJ2-3; CDR3 DNA: TGTGCCAGTAGCCCGGGACTAGCGGGAACGCAGTATTTT; CDR3 protein: CASSPGLAGTQYF
V gene: TRBV6-6; clone size: -; D gene: -; J gene: TRBJ1-4; CDR3 DNA: TGTGCCAGCAGACCCAGTAGCAATGAAAAACTGTTTTTT; CDR3 protein: CASRPSSNEKLFF
V gene: TRBV30; clone size: few; D gene: -; J gene: TRBJ1-6; CDR3 DNA: TGTGCCTGCCACCGGGGTTCTTCTAGCTCCTATAATTCACCCCTCCACTTT; CDR3 protein: CACHRGSSSSYNSPLHF
V gene: TRBV4-1; clone size: -; D gene: -; J gene: TRBJ2-3; CDR3 DNA: TGCGCCAGCAGAGGTGGGAGAGATACGCAGTATTTT; CDR3 protein: CASRGGRDTQYF
V gene: TRBV18; clone size: -; D gene: TRBD2; J gene: TRBJ2-7; CDR3 DNA: TGTGCCAGCTCGGGGGGGTCCTACGAGCAGTACTTC; CDR3 protein: CASSGGSYEQYF